The rows below give T cell receptor beta chains drawn from one sample of a study of CD8+CD57+ T cells in acquired aplastic anemia. TCRdb reprocessed the reads with MiXCR, giving one entry per CDR3 protein. The table records some 170,000 distinct CDR3 sequences, around 45% of them present only once. Sequencing was done on a sample of sorted CD4+, CD8+, or CD8+CD57+ T cells (not recorded which) from PBMCs. Receptor source: a human donor in good health. Both conserved end residues are part of each CDR3. D genes are given only for firm matches. Clone size is shown for a subset of rows, as once, few, many or a class of expanded clone.

clone size	V gene	J gene	D gene	CDR3 protein	CDR3 DNA
-	TRBV5-6	TRBJ2-7	-	CASSLLVRQHYEQYF	TGTGCCAGCAGCTTACTGGTCAGGCAGCACTACGAGCAGTACTTC
-	TRBV29-1	TRBJ2-6	-	CSVVGTGANVLTF	TGCAGCGTTGTAGGGACTGGGGCCAACGTCCTGACTTTC
few	TRBV7-6	TRBJ1-6	TRBD1	CASSSSGQGNSPLHF	TGTGCCAGCAGCTCCTCCGGACAGGGAAATTCACCCCTCCACTTT
-	TRBV29-1	TRBJ1-3	-	CSVEQGSGNTIYF	TGCAGCGTAGAGCAAGGCTCTGGAAACACCATATATTTT
-	TRBV19	TRBJ1-1	-	CASSIGLTEAFF	TGTGCCAGTAGTATCGGACTCACTGAAGCTTTCTTT
many	TRBV5-1	TRBJ2-5	-	CASSLGLGLGYQETQYF	TGCGCCAGCAGCTTAGGTCTAGGGCTGGGGTACCAAGAGACCCAGTACTTC
-	TRBV2	TRBJ1-6	-	CASSEGGRDLNSPLHF	TGTGCCAGCAGTGAAGGGGGCAGGGACCTTAATTCACCCCTCCACTTT
-	TRBV5-4	TRBJ1-1	-	CASSLDDGREAFF	TGTGCCAGCAGCTTGGATGACGGTAGAGAAGCTTTCTTT
-	TRBV19	TRBJ1-1	TRBD1	CASSHRGTEAFF	TGTGCCAGTAGCCACAGGGGAACTGAAGCTTTCTTT
-	TRBV2	TRBJ1-5	-	CASYDRLSNQPQHF	TGTGCCAGCTATGACAGACTTAGCAATCAGCCCCAGCATTTT
-	TRBV2	TRBJ2-7	-	CASTEGASGFSYEQYF	TGTGCCAGCACCGAGGGGGCTAGCGGGTTCTCCTACGAGCAGTACTTC
-	TRBV20-1	TRBJ2-3	TRBD2	CSANPGTSGGAGDTQYF	TGCAGTGCTAACCCCGGGACTAGCGGGGGGGCCGGAGATACGCAGTATTTT
once	TRBV10-3	TRBJ2-1	-	CAISENTGLASSYNEQFF	TGTGCCATCAGCGAAAACACGGGACTCGCCAGCTCCTACAATGAGCAGTTCTTC
many	TRBV7-2	TRBJ2-5	TRBD1	CASSPDRRETQYF	TGTGCCAGCAGCCCGGACAGGCGGGAGACCCAGTACTTC
many	TRBV10-3	TRBJ2-7	TRBD2	CAISRYTGTSLAEQYF	TGTGCCATCAGTCGATATACAGGGACTAGCTTAGCCGAGCAGTACTTC
many	TRBV9	TRBJ2-3	-	CASNWGGRTDTQYF	TGTGCCAGCAATTGGGGGGGGCGAACAGATACGCAGTATTTT
-	TRBV9	TRBJ2-3	TRBD2	CASSDAPTSGGTQYF	TGTGCCAGCAGTGACGCCCCCACTAGCGGGGGTACGCAGTATTTT
-	TRBV24-1	TRBJ2-1	-	CATSDRGRVRDNEQFF	TGTGCCACCAGTGACCGGGGCAGGGTAAGAGACAATGAGCAGTTCTTC
many	TRBV24-1	TRBJ2-5	-	CATSDLQDGETQYF	TGTGCCACCAGTGATTTGCAGGACGGGGAGACCCAGTACTTC
-	TRBV3-1	TRBJ2-1	TRBD2	CASSQEAGLAGVVGQFF	TGTGCCAGCAGCCAAGAGGCAGGGCTAGCGGGAGTAGTAGGCCAGTTCTTC
-	TRBV5-1	TRBJ1-1	-	CASSRGGEPSEAFF	TGCGCCAGCAGCCGGGGGGGCGAACCATCTGAAGCTTTCTTT
-	TRBV5-1	TRBJ2-5	-	CASSLELMGEETQYF	TGCGCCAGCAGCTTGGAACTAATGGGTGAGGAGACCCAGTACTTC
many	TRBV19	TRBJ2-7	TRBD2	CASSDAGGQNEQYF	TGTGCCAGTAGTGATGCGGGGGGGCAGAACGAGCAGTACTTC
many	TRBV9	TRBJ2-3	-	CASSFDRDTQYF	TGTGCCAGCAGCTTTGACAGGGATACGCAGTATTTT
-	TRBV5-1	TRBJ2-7	TRBD1	CASSWGQGARYEQYF	TGCGCCAGCAGCTGGGGACAGGGGGCGCGTTACGAGCAGTACTTC
many	TRBV19	TRBJ2-5	TRBD1	CASRKTGGKETQYF	TGTGCCAGTAGGAAGACAGGGGGCAAGGAGACCCAGTACTTC
many	TRBV7-6	TRBJ1-1	-	CASNMFPNTEAFF	TGTGCCAGCAATATGTTCCCGAACACTGAAGCTTTCTTT
few	TRBV6-2/TRBV6-3	TRBJ2-1	TRBD2	CASSYSLLAALGYNEQFF	TGTGCCAGCAGTTACTCGCTCCTAGCGGCGCTAGGCTACAATGAGCAGTTCTTC
-	TRBV29-1	TRBJ2-7	-	CSRWTAVYEQYF	TGCAGTCGCTGGACAGCGGTCTACGAGCAGTACTTC
many	TRBV19	TRBJ1-4	-	CASSIDGVASNEKLFF	TGTGCCAGTAGTATAGATGGTGTAGCTTCTAATGAAAAACTGTTTTTT
many	TRBV19	TRBJ1-4	-	CASSRPAVDEKLFF	TGTGCCAGTAGTCGCCCCGCCGTAGATGAAAAACTGTTTTTT
many	TRBV14	TRBJ1-1	-	CASSRTENTEAFF	TGTGCCAGCAGCCGGACAGAGAACACTGAAGCTTTCTTT
-	TRBV6-1	TRBJ1-5	-	CASSRRTEETQHF	TGTGCCAGCAGTCGGAGGACAGAAGAGACCCAGCATTTT
many	TRBV19	TRBJ2-1	-	CASSYSAGATYNEQFF	TGTGCCAGTAGTTATAGTGCAGGGGCCACCTACAATGAGCAGTTCTTC
-	TRBV29-1	TRBJ2-7	-	CSIEGTGAYEQYF	TGCAGCATTGAGGGGACGGGCGCCTACGAGCAGTACTTC
-	TRBV2	TRBJ2-5	-	CASGGIETQYF	TGTGCCAGCGGCGGGATCGAGACCCAGTACTTC
-	TRBV30	TRBJ2-3	-	CAWTGLSTDTQYF	TGTGCCTGGACGGGGTTGAGCACAGATACGCAGTATTTT
-	TRBV24-1	TRBJ2-1	-	CATSEPSGGNSGQFF	TGTGCCACCAGTGAACCCTCAGGAGGGAACTCGGGACAGTTCTTC
few	TRBV6-5	TRBJ1-1	-	CASSSVRGDTEAFF	TGTGCCAGCAGCTCTGTTAGAGGGGACACTGAAGCTTTCTTT
-	TRBV2	TRBJ1-5	-	CASSEIRNNQPQHF	TGTGCCAGCAGTGAAATCAGAAACAATCAGCCCCAGCATTTT
once	TRBV6-1	TRBJ2-5	-	CASRGTDLETQYF	TGTGCCAGCAGGGGAACAGACCTCGAGACCCAGTACTTC
-	TRBV15	TRBJ2-5	-	CATSGGGGGETQYF	TGTGCCACCAGCGGAGGGGGAGGTGGAGAGACCCAGTACTTC
-	TRBV7-2	TRBJ1-1	-	CASSPQLFTEAFF	TGTGCCAGCAGCCCCCAGCTTTTCACTGAAGCTTTCTTT
-	TRBV28	TRBJ2-7	-	CASSLWARTYEQYF	TGTGCCAGCAGTTTATGGGCCAGGACCTACGAGCAGTACTTC
many	TRBV20-1	TRBJ1-2	TRBD1	CSARISDRGWGYTF	TGCAGTGCTAGAATAAGCGACAGGGGTTGGGGCTACACCTTC
-	TRBV19	TRBJ2-5	-	CASSIDAGETQYF	TGTGCCAGTAGTATAGACGCGGGTGAGACCCAGTACTTC
-	TRBV9	TRBJ2-5	TRBD1	CASSDGQGDETQYF	TGTGCCAGCAGCGATGGACAGGGGGATGAGACCCAGTACTTC
-	TRBV6-1	TRBJ2-3	-	CASSEGIRSSSTDTQYF	TGTGCCAGCAGTGAAGGTATCAGGTCTTCTAGCACAGATACGCAGTATTTT
-	TRBV27	TRBJ2-1	-	CATSDPSRGGEQFF	TGTGCCACCAGTGATCCCTCCAGGGGTGGAGAGCAGTTCTTC
many	TRBV2	TRBJ1-1	-	CASSDRVGDTEAFF	TGTGCCAGCAGTGACAGGGTAGGAGACACTGAAGCTTTCTTT
-	TRBV19	TRBJ2-7	-	CASSPTKTVYEQYF	TGTGCCAGTAGTCCTACCAAAACAGTATACGAGCAGTACTTC
few	TRBV19	TRBJ2-7	-	CASSIGPDRYEQYF	TGTGCCAGTAGTATTGGTCCAGACCGCTACGAGCAGTACTTC
few	TRBV7-2	TRBJ1-6	-	CASSPQAAYNSPLHF	TGTGCCAGCAGCCCCCAGGCCGCCTATAATTCACCCCTCCACTTT
few	TRBV15	TRBJ1-3	-	CATAPLLGSGNTIYF	TGTGCCACGGCTCCCTTGCTCGGGTCTGGAAACACCATATATTTT
-	TRBV7-9	TRBJ1-2	-	CASSQPTYGYTF	TGTGCCAGCAGCCAACCTACCTATGGCTACACCTTC
many	TRBV27	TRBJ1-2	-	CASSLSRDGGYGYTF	TGTGCCAGCAGTTTATCTAGGGACGGTGGCTATGGCTACACCTTC
many	TRBV2	TRBJ2-1	-	CASSRTYYNEQFF	TGTGCCAGCAGCCGGACGTATTATAATGAGCAGTTCTTC
-	TRBV6-1	TRBJ1-3	-	CASSVTSSGNAIYF	TGTGCCAGCAGTGTGACCAGCTCTGGAAACGCCATATATTTT
few	TRBV29-1	TRBJ1-1	-	CSIISGQTQAFF	TGCAGCATAATATCAGGACAGACACAAGCTTTCTTT